These 27 T cell receptor beta chains originate from one sample sequenced in a study of response to subunit inactivated influenza vaccine. TCRdb fed the RT-PCR reads into MiXCR, producing one record per CDR3 protein. The table lists approximately 200,000 distinct CDR3 sequences, 13% to 15% of them singletons, with roughly 24% in the top ten. The input for sequencing was CD8+ T cells sorted from PBMCs, taken approximately 5 days after vaccination. These receptors came from a man in his fifties who received an inactivated influenza vaccine.

This clonotype was detected only a few times. The rearrangement joins TRBV5-1 to TRBJ2-7; D is tentatively TRBD1 or TRBD2 (7 bases each). Trimming shortened V by 4 bases and J by 5 bases, and 19 bases separated the two germline ends. The length of the CDR3 is 15 residues. In germline, CDR1 is SGHRS, CDR2 YFSETQ. The CDR3 DNA reads TGCGCCAGCAGCCCCCAGGGGGAGGGCCTCGACGAGCAGTACTTC. This sequence encodes CASSPQGEGLDEQYF.

The chain recombines TRBV7-2 with TRBJ2-7; D might be TRBD2 (6 bases). Germline-derived CDR1 and CDR2 are SGHTA and FQGNSA. The CDR3 length is 13 residues. The germline V and J ends were trimmed by 3 bases and 2 bases, with 8 bases remaining between them. The DNA of the CDR3 is TGTGCCAGCAGCTTGTGGACTACCTACGAGCAGTACTTC. This encodes CASSLWTTYEQYF.

This clonotype was counted a few times. This chain links TRBV6-2 or TRBV6-3 with TRBJ2-2, with 9 bases lining up with TRBD1. Looked up from germline, CDR1 is MNHEY and CDR2 is SVGEGT. The CDR3 spans 15 residues. V was clipped by 2 bases and J by 6 bases; unmatched bases: 4. CDR3 amino acids: CASSYPGTGSGELFF. CDR3 nucleotide sequence: TGTGCCAGCAGTTACCCCGGGACAGGGTCCGGGGAGCTGTTTTTT.

The chain links TRBV7-9 to TRBJ2-7, with D possibly being TRBD1 (5 bases). The V gene lost 6 bases and the J gene lost 3 bases, with 21 bases spanning the gap. Germline lookup yields CDR1 SEHNR and CDR2 FQNEAQ (reference sequence). The CDR3 extends over 16 amino acids. This CDR3 is CASSSPSGQPFYEQYF. CDR3 sequence (DNA): TGTGCCAGCAGTTCCCCCTCAGGACAACCATTCTACGAGCAGTACTTC.

The chain is built from TRBV7-9 and TRBJ2-2, with no clear D. The CDR3 is 12 amino acids. Trimming took 5 bases from V and 10 from J, leaving 11 bases between them. Germline CDR1 is SEHNR and CDR2 is FQNEAQ (reference sequence). This CDR3 reads CASSPGPPELFF. Written as DNA, the CDR3 is TGTGCCAGCAGCCCCGGGCCTCCGGAGCTGTTTTTT.

V is TRBV7-8 and J is TRBJ2-7; TRBD1 aligns across 8 bases. Germline CDR1 and CDR2: SGHVS and FQNEAQ. The trim removed 5 bases at V and 0 bases at J, leaving 6 bases unmatched. The CDR3 totals 15 residues. DNA of the CDR3: TGTGCCAGCAGCGCCGGGACAGGATACTCCTACGAGCAGTACTTC. Residues: CASSAGTGYSYEQYF.

This sequence joins TRBV7-6 and TRBJ2-7; 8 positions agree with TRBD1. Germline CDR1 and CDR2: SGHVS and FNYEAQ. This CDR3 is 13 amino acids long. The J segment lost 5 bases and the V segment lost 5 bases, leaving 5 bases of the junction unmatched. This CDR3 is CASSDRGAHEQYF. For the CDR3, the DNA is TGTGCCAGCAGCGACAGGGGAGCTCACGAGCAGTACTTC.

This clonotype was seen only once. One base away lies a much larger clone, so this may be a sequencing read error. The chain has TRBV12-3 or TRBV12-4 and TRBJ2-4; D ambiguous. The CDR3 contains 13 residues. The V gene lost 3 bases and the J gene lost 5 bases, with 8 bases spanning the gap. CDR3 residues: CASSFGSENIQYF. CDR3 DNA sequence: TGTGCCAGCAGTTTTGGCAGTGAAAACATTCAGTACTTC.

The chain carries TRBV5-1 and TRBJ2-1; TRBD2 matches 11 bases. The V segment lost 3 bases and the J segment 4 bases; nucleotides outside the gene matches: 15. In germline, CDR1 is SGHRS, CDR2 YFSETQ. This CDR3 is built from 19 residues. CDR3 nucleotide sequence: TGCGCCAGCAGCTCTGGCCAGGCTAGCGGGAGGATAAAGTACAATGAGCAGTTCTTC. Protein sequence: CASSSGQASGRIKYNEQFF.

This chain connects TRBV4-3 to TRBJ2-3; TRBD1 matches at 7 bases. J gave up 5 bases and V 4 bases, and 9 bases lay outside the gene matches. The length of the CDR3 is 15 residues. Germline CDR1 reads LGHNA; CDR2 reads YSLEER. The CDR3 here is CASSPADRVVDTQYF. The CDR3 region has the DNA TGCGCCAGCAGCCCAGCCGACAGGGTGGTAGATACGCAGTATTTT.

V is TRBV29-1 and J is TRBJ2-7, with D perhaps TRBD1 (5 bases). V was pared by 1 base and J by 7 bases, with 14 bases between. Germline V lookup: CDR1 SQVTM, CDR2 ANQGSEA. This CDR3 has 13 residues. CDR3: CSVEGGALGEQYF. The CDR3 coding sequence is TGCAGCGTTGAAGGTGGGGCGCTCGGGGAGCAGTACTTC.

This clonotype was observed many times. The gene calls are TRBV29-1 and TRBJ2-2; D call uncertain. Per germline, CDR1 SQVTM and CDR2 ANQGSEA. The CDR3 is 17 residues long. Trimming pared 1 base from V and 0 bases from J, leaving 15 bases between. The CDR3 region is CSVEGEGIFANTGELFF. DNA of the CDR3: TGCAGCGTTGAAGGAGAAGGCATATTCGCGAACACCGGGGAGCTGTTTTTT.

V gene TRBV2 combines with J gene TRBJ1-1, with D tentatively TRBD1 (5 bases). CDR1 is SNHLY, CDR2 FYNNEI, per germline. CDR3 size: 13 residues. Between the trimmed V and J ends, which lost 5 bases and 2 bases, there was a span of 9 bases. CDR3: CASSSTVNTEAFF. The CDR3 nucleotides are TGTGCCAGCAGTTCGACAGTAAACACTGAAGCTTTCTTT.

J is TRBJ2-5 and V is TRBV7-9; D gene unclear. Per germline, CDR1 SEHNR and CDR2 FQNEAQ (reference sequence). Trimming pared 6 bases from V and 5 bases from J, leaving 19 bases between. This CDR3 is 15 amino acids long. The CDR3 region has the DNA TGTGCCAGCAGTCGGTGGCAAGACGGTTCGGAGACCCAGTACTTC. Protein: CASSRWQDGSETQYF.

The J gene is TRBJ1-5, the V gene TRBV5-1, with D unresolved. The V end lost 0 bases, the J end lost 2 bases, and 6 bases lay between the germline ends. This CDR3 is 14 amino acids long. Germline assignment: CDR1 SGHRS and CDR2 YFSETQ. CDR3 nucleotide sequence: TGCGCCAGCAGCTTGGCCCCAGGCAATCAGCCCCAGCATTTT. This codes for CASSLAPGNQPQHF.

This clonotype was counted a few times. This chain connects TRBV30 to TRBJ2-5; a possible D gene is TRBD2 (6 bases). The CDR3 length is 13 residues. Trimming removed 7 bases from V and 5 bases from J, with 17 bases in between. CDR1 is GTSNPN, CDR2 SVGIG, per germline (reference sequence). The CDR3 nucleotides read TGTGCCTACACCCCGACTAGAGCGGAGACCCAGTACTTC. Its protein is CAYTPTRAETQYF.

This rearrangement joins TRBV20-1 to TRBJ2-4; unclear D gene. CDR3 size: 15 residues. The germline V and J ends were trimmed by 5 bases and 1 base, with 15 bases remaining between them. Germline V lookup: CDR1 DFQATT, CDR2 SNEGSKA (reference sequence). The CDR3 region has the DNA TGCAGTGCTCCGGTTGTACATGAGGCCAAAAACATTCAGTACTTC. This encodes CSAPVVHEAKNIQYF.

The chain employs TRBV25-1 and TRBJ1-1, with 7 bases that match TRBD1. Germline-derived CDR1 and CDR2 are MGHDK and SYGVNS. V was pared by 5 bases and J by 1 base, with 4 bases of the junction left unmatched. The CDR3 is 14 amino acids. This CDR3 reads CASSHPGGNTEAFF. The CDR3 DNA reads as TGTGCCAGCAGTCACCCAGGGGGGAACACTGAAGCTTTCTTT.

This chain joins TRBV14 and TRBJ2-2, with D possibly being TRBD2 (5 bases). V was cut by 2 bases and J by 6 bases, with 10 bases left in between. The CDR3 length is 14 residues. The germline gives CDR1 SGHDN, CDR2 FVKESK. Here the CDR3 DNA reads TGTGCCAGCAGCCAAACTAGTTTTCCCGGGGAGCTGTTTTTT. Protein: CASSQTSFPGELFF.

There are a few counts of this clonotype. J is TRBJ1-2 and V is TRBV12-3 or TRBV12-4, with D unresolved. The V and J ends lost 1 base and 5 bases respectively, with 5 bases between them. CDR3 length equals 12 residues. CDR3 nucleotides: TGTGCCAGCAGTTTAGTGTCGTATGGCTACACCTTC. As protein: CASSLVSYGYTF.

A few counts support this clonotype. The V and J genes are TRBV27 and TRBJ1-1; D is perhaps TRBD1 (6 bases). Trimming took 6 bases from V and 3 from J, leaving 17 bases between them. This CDR3 spans 15 amino acids. Germline CDR1 is MNHEY and CDR2 is SMNVEV (reference sequence). DNA for the CDR3: TGTGCCAGCAGCTGGGCGGGGGCGCGGGACACTGAAGCTTTCTTT. Its translation: CASSWAGARDTEAFF.

This clonotype was observed at least ten times. The V gene is TRBV19, the J gene TRBJ2-1; TRBD2 agrees at 9 bases. The CDR3 is made up of 15 amino acids. V gave up 3 bases and J gave up 4 bases; unmatched junction bases: 4. Germline assignment: CDR1 LNHDA and CDR2 SQIVND (reference sequence). The CDR3 protein is CASSIGAGGYNEQFF. CDR3 nucleotide sequence: TGTGCCAGTAGTATTGGAGCGGGGGGATACAATGAGCAGTTCTTC.

This clonotype was detected only a few times. This chain links TRBV7-2 with TRBJ1-4; D unresolved. V lost 1 base to trimming and J lost 4 bases, with 10 bases between them. This CDR3 spans 15 amino acids. Germline CDR1 is SGHTA and CDR2 is FQGNSA. The CDR3 region has the DNA TGTGCCAGCAGCTTAGGGTTGCGGCTTAATGAAAAACTGTTTTTT. It codes for CASSLGLRLNEKLFF.

The genes are TRBV20-1 and TRBJ1-2; 7 nucleotides match TRBD1. The V segment lost 6 bases and the J segment 0 bases; nucleotides outside the gene matches: 13. Germline CDR1 and CDR2: DFQATT and SNEGSKA (reference sequence). The CDR3 loop spans 16 amino acids. In nucleotides, the CDR3 is TGCAGTGCCTCCTCCCTGGGACAGATATCTAACTATGGCTACACCTTC. Protein: CSASSLGQISNYGYTF.

In its sample, this clonotype was seen a few times. V usage is TRBV7-9 and J usage is TRBJ1-6; possibly TRBD1 for D (5 bases). Deletions cut 6 bases from V and 6 bases from J, with 9 bases between. This CDR3 contains 13 residues. Germline CDR1 SEHNR, CDR2 FQNEAQ (reference sequence). In DNA form, the CDR3 reads TGTGCCAGCAGTTCCGGGGGTAATTCACCCCTCCACTTT. It specifies CASSSGGNSPLHF. Drawing the rest from reference TRBV7-9 and TRBJ1-6, the complete variable domain is DTGVSQNPRHKITKRGQNVTFRCDPISEHNRLYWYRQTLGQGPEFLTYFQNEAQLEKSRLLSDRFSAERPKGSFSTLEIQRTEQGDSAMYLCASSSGGNSPLHFGNGTRLTVT.

This clonotype was detected only a few times. The chain recombines TRBV12-3 or TRBV12-4 with TRBJ2-3; 9 positions match TRBD1. After removal of 8 bases from V and 3 bases from J, the junction contained 3 bases not matched to a gene. The CDR3 sequence is 13 residues long. CDR3 sequence: CASGTGLTDTQYF. The CDR3 DNA is TGTGCCAGCGGGACAGGGCTAACAGATACGCAGTATTTT.

The rearrangement joins TRBV5-8 to TRBJ2-7; unclear D gene. V was pared by 4 bases and J by 0 bases, with 14 bases between. The CDR3 loop spans 15 amino acids. CDR1 and CDR2 (germline): SGHTS, YDEGEE. The CDR3 bases are TGTGCCAGCAGCCACGACTCATCAAGCTCCTACGAGCAGTACTTC. This codes for CASSHDSSSSYEQYF.